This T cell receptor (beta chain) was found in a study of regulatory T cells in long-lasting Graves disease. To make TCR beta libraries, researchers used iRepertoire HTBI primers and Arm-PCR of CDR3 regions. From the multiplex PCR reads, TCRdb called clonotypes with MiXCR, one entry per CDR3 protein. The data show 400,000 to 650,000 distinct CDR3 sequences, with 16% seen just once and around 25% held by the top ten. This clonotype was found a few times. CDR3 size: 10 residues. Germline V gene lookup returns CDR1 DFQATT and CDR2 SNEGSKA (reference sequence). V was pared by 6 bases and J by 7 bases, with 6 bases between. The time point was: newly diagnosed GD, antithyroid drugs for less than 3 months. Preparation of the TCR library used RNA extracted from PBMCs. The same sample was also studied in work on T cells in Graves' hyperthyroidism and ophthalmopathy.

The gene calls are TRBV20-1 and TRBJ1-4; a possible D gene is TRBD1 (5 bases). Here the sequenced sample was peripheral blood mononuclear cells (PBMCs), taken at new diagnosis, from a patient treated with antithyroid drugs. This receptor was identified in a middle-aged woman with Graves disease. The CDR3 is CSAGGEKLFF. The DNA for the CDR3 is TGCAGTGCCGGGGGTGAAAAACTGTTTTTT.